Listed below are T cell receptor beta chains from one sample, sequenced in a study of shared clonotypes between healthy human individuals. The method was immunoSEQ multiplex PCR; TCRdb's version includes in-frame clones alone and lacks a portion of them. This sample has more than 1.2 million clones, with about 98.5% found just once. Sequencing input: naive CD4+ T cells sorted from blood. Receptors were obtained from a man aged 30-40 years in good health. Both conserved end residues are part of each CDR3. D genes are given only for firm matches. Clone size is not always given. Where it is, it says once, few, many or a class for expanded clones.

D gene | clone size | J gene | V gene | CDR3 DNA | CDR3 protein
. | . | TRBJ2-3 | TRBV11-3 | TGTGCCAGCAGTAGAGGTAGTCCCACAGATACGCAGTATTTT | CASSRGSPTDTQYF
TRBD1 | . | TRBJ1-3 | TRBV5-1 | TGCGCCAGCAGCTTGGTTGGACAGGGAAACGGAAACACCATATATTTT | CASSLVGQGNGNTIYF
TRBD2 | . | TRBJ2-7 | TRBV5-6 | TGTGCCAGCAGCCTTAAACTAGCGGGAGGGCCGTACGAGCAGTACTTC | CASSLKLAGGPYEQYF
. | . | TRBJ1-2 | TRBV29-1 | TGCAGCGTTGTACTGAATAACTATGGCTACACCTTC | CSVVLNNYGYTF
. | . | TRBJ1-1 | TRBV10-3 | TGTGCCATCAGTGGGTCCTGGAAAGGCACTGAAGCTTTCTTT | CAISGSWKGTEAFF
. | . | TRBJ1-5 | TRBV27 | TGTGCCAGCAGTTTAAGGTCCGGTCGAGGTGTCGGGCAGCCCCAGCATTTT | CASSLRSGRGVGQPQHF
. | . | TRBJ2-1 | TRBV11-3 | TGTGCCAGCAGCTTAGGGACTTTCAATGAGCAGTTCTTC | CASSLGTFNEQFF
. | . | TRBJ1-1 | TRBV6-1 | TGTGCCGTCGAGACAGGATACACTGAAGCTTTCTTT | CAVETGYTEAFF
TRBD1 | . | TRBJ1-5 | TRBV10-3 | TGTGCCATCAGCTCCGACAGGGAGGTTCAGCCCCAGCATTTT | CAISSDREVQPQHF
. | . | TRBJ2-4 | TRBV5-1 | TGCGCCAGCAGCCGAGGGAGCAGTACCAAAAACATTCAGTACTTC | CASSRGSSTKNIQYF
. | . | TRBJ2-7 | TRBV5-1 | TGCGCCAGCAACCCGAGTATAGGGGGCTACGAGCAGTACTTC | CASNPSIGGYEQYF
. | . | TRBJ1-5 | TRBV9 | TGTGCCAGCAGCGCGGGGCCTAGCAATCAGCCCCAGCATTTT | CASSAGPSNQPQHF
. | . | TRBJ2-5 | TRBV7-3 | TGTGCCAGCAGCTTTCGAGGGGGAGAGACCCAGTACTTC | CASSFRGGETQYF
TRBD1 | . | TRBJ2-7 | TRBV2 | TGTGCCAGCAGTGAACAGGGGGCGCTCTACGAGCAGTACTTC | CASSEQGALYEQYF
. | once | TRBJ2-7 | TRBV28 | TGTGCCAGCCGGGCGGGAATCTACGAGCAGTACTTC | CASRAGIYEQYF
. | . | TRBJ1-3 | TRBV5-1 | TGCGCCAGCAGCCCAACCGCTTCCCCCTCTGGAAACACCATATATTTT | CASSPTASPSGNTIYF
. | . | TRBJ2-7 | TRBV6-5 | TGTGCCAGCATCTCCCCAGTCTCCTACGAGCAGTACTTC | CASISPVSYEQYF
. | . | TRBJ1-2 | TRBV6-1 | TGTGCCAGCAGTGAAGCCCAGGGTGCGTATGGCTACACCTTC | CASSEAQGAYGYTF
. | . | TRBJ2-7 | TRBV28 | TGTGCCAGCAGTTTTGACCAATTGAACGAGCAGTACTTC | CASSFDQLNEQYF
. | once | TRBJ1-1 | TRBV10-1 | TGCGCCAGCACCGTACAGGGTGCCACTGAAGCTTTCTTT | CASTVQGATEAFF
. | . | TRBJ2-7 | TRBV11-3 | TGTGCCAGCAGCCCAGGGGGGTTAGCGGGATTCTACGAGCAGTACTTC | CASSPGGLAGFYEQYF
. | . | TRBJ2-1 | TRBV19 | TGTGCCAGTAGTATTGTAAGGGGTCACAATGAGCAGTTCTTC | CASSIVRGHNEQFF
TRBD2 | . | TRBJ2-7 | TRBV19 | TGTGCCAGTAGTTGGCGGGAGGGCCTCCCCTACGAGCAGTACTTC | CASSWREGLPYEQYF
. | . | TRBJ2-5 | TRBV5-1 | TGCGCCAGCAGCTTGAGTGGGGTAGTACAAGAGACCCAGTACTTC | CASSLSGVVQETQYF
. | . | TRBJ2-7 | TRBV27 | TGTGCCAGCAGTGATCGGAGCGGGCACTCCTACGAGCAGTACTTC | CASSDRSGHSYEQYF